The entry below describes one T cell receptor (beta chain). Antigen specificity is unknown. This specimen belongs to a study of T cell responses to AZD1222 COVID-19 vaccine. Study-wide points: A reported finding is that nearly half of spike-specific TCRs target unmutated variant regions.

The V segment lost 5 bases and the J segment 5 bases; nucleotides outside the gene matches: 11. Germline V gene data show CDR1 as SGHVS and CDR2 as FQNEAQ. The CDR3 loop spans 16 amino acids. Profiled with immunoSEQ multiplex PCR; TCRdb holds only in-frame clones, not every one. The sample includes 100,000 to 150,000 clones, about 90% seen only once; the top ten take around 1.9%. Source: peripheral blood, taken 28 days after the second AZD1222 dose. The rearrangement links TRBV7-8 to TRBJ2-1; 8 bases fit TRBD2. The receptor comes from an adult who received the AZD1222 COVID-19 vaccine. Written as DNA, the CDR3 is TGTGCCAGCAGCCTCCCCCGGGGGGGAATTGACAATGAGCAGTTCTTC. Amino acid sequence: CASSLPRGGIDNEQFF.